Given below is one T cell receptor beta chain in context. This record comes from a study of blood T cell repertoires in COVID-19. Using immunoSEQ multiplex PCR, the repertoire was profiled, and TCRdb retains in-frame clones only, with some absent. The sample shows 250,000 to 350,000 clones, 84% of them seen only once. The source of this sequence is a person aged 65 to 85 with COVID-19, enrolled during active disease. Sequencing was carried out using peripheral blood.

The DNA of the CDR3 is TGCGCCAGCACCCGCTCAGGTGGCGCCTACGAGCAGTACTTC. Encoded protein: CASTRSGGAYEQYF. This chain connects TRBV5-1 to TRBJ2-7, with unresolved D. The CDR3 runs to 14 residues. V was trimmed by 6 bases and J by 2 bases, leaving 15 bases between them. Germline CDR1 SGHRS, CDR2 YFSETQ.